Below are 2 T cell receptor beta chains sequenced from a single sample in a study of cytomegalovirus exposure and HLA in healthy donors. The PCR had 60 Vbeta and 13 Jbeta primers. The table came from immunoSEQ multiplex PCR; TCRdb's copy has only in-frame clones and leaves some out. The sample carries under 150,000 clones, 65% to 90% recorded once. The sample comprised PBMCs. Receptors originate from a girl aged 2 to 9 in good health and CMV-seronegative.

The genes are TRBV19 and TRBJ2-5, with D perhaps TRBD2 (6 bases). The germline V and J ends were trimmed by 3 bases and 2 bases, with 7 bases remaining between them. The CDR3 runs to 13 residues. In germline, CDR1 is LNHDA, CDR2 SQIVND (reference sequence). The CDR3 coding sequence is TGTGCCAGTAGTATCGGGGGACAAGAGACCCAGTACTTC. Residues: CASSIGGQETQYF.

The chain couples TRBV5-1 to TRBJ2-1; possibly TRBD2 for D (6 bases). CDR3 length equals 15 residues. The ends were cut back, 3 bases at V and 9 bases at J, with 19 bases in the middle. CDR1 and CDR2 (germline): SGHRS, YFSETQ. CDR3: CASSSGASAPREQFF. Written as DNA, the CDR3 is TGCGCCAGCAGCTCGGGAGCCAGTGCCCCCCGTGAGCAGTTCTTC.